This TCR beta chain came from a study of graft-versus-host responses after intestinal transplantation (dated by TCRdb to about 2021). For context, the study as a whole: The transplants that recipients received were multivisceral, liver-intestinal, or isolated intestinal. A peak of at least 4% donor T cells among recipient peripheral blood mononuclear cells was the definition used for donor T cell macrochimerism. All recipients received anti-thymocyte globulin induction followed by maintenance tacrolimus and steroids for around three years. Bulk TCR-beta CDR3 sequencing was used to track graft-versus-host and host-versus-graft alloreactive T cell clones in the graft, circulation and bone marrow after intestinal transplantation. Rather than being sequenced by the commercial service, samples from a few later patients were sequenced in-house on an Illumina MiSeq and processed with MiXCR. The cohort enrolled 24 intestinal transplant recipients, one of whom was a retransplant, and 3 patients without pretransplant specimens were excluded. Alloreactive clones were identified by sequencing pre-transplant mixed lymphocyte reaction products and comparing these products with unstimulated pre-transplant donor and recipient T cells. General study outcomes and caveats: Early after transplant, peak levels of circulating GvH clones were associated with declines in HvG clones. Conclusions were limited by the relatively low number and heterogeneity of intestinal transplant patients. GvH clones were found in recipient bone marrow, and some of the GvH clones appeared earlier in ileal mucosa or blood, which is consistent with an intestinal mucosal origin. In patients with donor T cell macrochimerism, the allografts had high GvH to HvG T cell clonal ratios.

In light of the paper, this sample's time point label describes: cells obtained before transplantation from donor or recipient. CD3+CD4+ and CD3+CD8+ populations were FACS-sorted from unstimulated pre-transplant donor and recipient cells taken from spleen or lymph nodes. Concerning this clone itself: What antigen it recognizes has not been identified. No qualities accompany the bases; no much larger clone lies one base away.

Ends trimmed: V by 4 bases, J by 8 bases; bases unmatched to a gene: 11. From its cysteine to its phenylalanine, the CDR3 spans 15 amino acids. Only CDR3 DNA is held: 45 bases, read in frame from base 1. The germline V gene yields SGHRS for CDR1 and YFSETQ for CDR2. The library was built by means of the immunoSEQ multiplex PCR assay. For most patients, genomic DNA was isolated with the Qiagen DNeasy Blood and Tissue Kit and sent frozen to Adaptive Biotechnologies for TCR sequencing. For most patients, high-throughput TCR-beta CDR3 sequencing of genomic DNA was performed by Adaptive Biotechnologies. Per the authors' processing: Adaptive's ImmunoSEQ software was the source of the TCR sequencing data for roughly 19 patients, while a few other patients were processed with MiXCR and VDJtools. To correct CD4 versus CD8 sorting errors, any sequence found in both subsets at a frequency ratio below 5:1 was removed. CDR3 nucleotide sequences shared between donor and recipient were removed because their origin could not be assigned. At least 2-fold expansion over unstimulated cells and a minimum CFSE-low frequency of 0.002% (template counts) or 0.001% (read counts) were required for clones to be classified as alloreactive. A clone was considered mappable if detected in the sequenced pre-transplant spleen, lymph node, or MLR CFSE-low populations of the donor or recipient. The cumulative frequency of alloreactive clones was calculated as a percentage of all sequences, weighted by copy number. Here the immuneACCESS table is served through TCRdb, limited to in-frame sequences with V and J called. Missing clones are a known gap in these copies; in checked studies unresolved V genes cover under half, and the rest lacks a known reason. V, J and clone size were drawn from that table, and D and trimming were deduced from the DNA. The sample has tens of thousands of clones on record, approximately 92% of them singletons. The top ten constitute approximately 0.5% of the sample.

The starting material was unstimulated CD8+ T cells sorted from spleen or lymph node cells, obtained before intestinal transplant. The chain joins TRBV5-1 to TRBJ2-1, and TRBD2 aligns with 8 junction nucleotides. The receptor's source is a human donor who received an intestinal transplant. The CDR3 reads as follows: CASSNTGTSGDEQFF. The nucleotide sequence reads as follows: TGCGCCAGCAGCAACACCGGGACTAGTGGGGATGAGCAGTTCTTC.